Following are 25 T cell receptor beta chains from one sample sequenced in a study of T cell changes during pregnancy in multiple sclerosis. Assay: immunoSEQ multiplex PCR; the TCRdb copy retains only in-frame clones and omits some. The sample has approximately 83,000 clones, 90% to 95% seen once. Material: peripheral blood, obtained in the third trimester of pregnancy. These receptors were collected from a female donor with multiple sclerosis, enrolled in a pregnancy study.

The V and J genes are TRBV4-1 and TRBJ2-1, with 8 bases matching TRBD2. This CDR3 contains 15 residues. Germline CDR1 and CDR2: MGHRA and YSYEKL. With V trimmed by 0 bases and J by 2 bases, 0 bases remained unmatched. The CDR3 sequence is CASSQEAGAYNEQFF. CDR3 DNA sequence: TGCGCCAGCAGCCAAGAAGCGGGAGCCTACAATGAGCAGTTCTTC.

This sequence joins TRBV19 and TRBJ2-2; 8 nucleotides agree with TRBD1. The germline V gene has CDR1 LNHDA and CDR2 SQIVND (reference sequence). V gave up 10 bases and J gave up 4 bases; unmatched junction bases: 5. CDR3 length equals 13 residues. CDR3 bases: TGTGCCACCAGGGGGCGCGGCACCGGGGAGCTGTTTTTT. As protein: CATRGRGTGELFF.

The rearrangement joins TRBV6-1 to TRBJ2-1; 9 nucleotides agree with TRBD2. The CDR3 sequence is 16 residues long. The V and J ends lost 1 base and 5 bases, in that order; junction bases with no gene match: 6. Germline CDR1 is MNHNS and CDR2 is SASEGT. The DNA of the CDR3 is TGTGCCAGCAGTGAAGTCACTAGCGGGTATAACAATGAGCAGTTCTTC. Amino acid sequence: CASSEVTSGYNNEQFF.

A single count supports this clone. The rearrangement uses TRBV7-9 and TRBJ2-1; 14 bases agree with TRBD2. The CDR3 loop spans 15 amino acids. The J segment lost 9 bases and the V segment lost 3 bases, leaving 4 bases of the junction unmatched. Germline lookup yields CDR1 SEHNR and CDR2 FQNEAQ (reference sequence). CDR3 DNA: TGTGCCAGCAGCTTTCGGACTAGCGGGGGGTCTGAGCAGTTCTTC. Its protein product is CASSFRTSGGSEQFF.

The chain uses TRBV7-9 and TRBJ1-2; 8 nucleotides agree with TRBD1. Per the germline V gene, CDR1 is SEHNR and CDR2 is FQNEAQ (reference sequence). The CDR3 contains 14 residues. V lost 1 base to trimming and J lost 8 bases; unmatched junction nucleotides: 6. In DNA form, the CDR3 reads TGTGCCAGCAGCTTAGGGGGACAGGCAGAGGGCTACACCTTC. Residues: CASSLGGQAEGYTF.

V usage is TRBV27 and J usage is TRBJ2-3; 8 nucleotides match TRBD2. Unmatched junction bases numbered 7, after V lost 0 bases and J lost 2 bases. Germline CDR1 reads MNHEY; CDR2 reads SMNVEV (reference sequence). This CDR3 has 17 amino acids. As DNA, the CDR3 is TGTGCCAGCAGTTTATCACGGGCTAGCGGGCTCACAGATACGCAGTATTTT. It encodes CASSLSRASGLTDTQYF.

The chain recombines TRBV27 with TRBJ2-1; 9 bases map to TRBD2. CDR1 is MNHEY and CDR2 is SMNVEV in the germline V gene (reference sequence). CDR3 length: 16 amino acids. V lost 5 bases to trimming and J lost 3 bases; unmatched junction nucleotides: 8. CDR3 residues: CASSPRGTSHYNEQFF. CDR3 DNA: TGTGCCAGCAGTCCGCGGGGGACTAGCCACTACAATGAGCAGTTCTTC.

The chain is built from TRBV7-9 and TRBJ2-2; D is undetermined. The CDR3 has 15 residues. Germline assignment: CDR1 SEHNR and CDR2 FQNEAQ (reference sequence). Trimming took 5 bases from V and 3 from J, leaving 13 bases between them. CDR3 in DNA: TGTGCCAGCAGCCTACAAACAGATCACACCGGGGAGCTGTTTTTT. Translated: CASSLQTDHTGELFF.

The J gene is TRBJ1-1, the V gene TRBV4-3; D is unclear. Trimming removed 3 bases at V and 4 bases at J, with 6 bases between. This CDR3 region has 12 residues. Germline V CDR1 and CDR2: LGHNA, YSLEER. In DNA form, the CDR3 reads TGCGCCAGCAGCCACCTAGGCACTGAAGCTTTCTTT. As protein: CASSHLGTEAFF.

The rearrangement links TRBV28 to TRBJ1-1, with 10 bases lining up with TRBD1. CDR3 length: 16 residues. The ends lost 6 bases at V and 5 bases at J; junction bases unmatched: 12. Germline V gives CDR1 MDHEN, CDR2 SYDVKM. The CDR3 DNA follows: TGTGCCAGCAGGCTGGCCTCCGGGACAGGGGTTACTGAAGCTTTCTTT. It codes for CASRLASGTGVTEAFF.

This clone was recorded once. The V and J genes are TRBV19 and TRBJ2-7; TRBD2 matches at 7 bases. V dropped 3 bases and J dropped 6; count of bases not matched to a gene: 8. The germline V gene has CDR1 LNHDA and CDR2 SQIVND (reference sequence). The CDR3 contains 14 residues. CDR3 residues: CASSIEAGASEQYF. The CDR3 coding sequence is TGTGCCAGTAGTATTGAGGCGGGAGCTTCCGAGCAGTACTTC.

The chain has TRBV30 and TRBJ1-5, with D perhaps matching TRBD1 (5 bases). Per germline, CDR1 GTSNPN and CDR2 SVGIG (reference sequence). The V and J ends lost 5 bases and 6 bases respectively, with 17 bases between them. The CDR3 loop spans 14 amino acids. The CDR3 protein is CAWAPGGDFQPQHF. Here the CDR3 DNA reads TGTGCCTGGGCCCCCGGGGGGGATTTTCAGCCCCAGCATTTT.

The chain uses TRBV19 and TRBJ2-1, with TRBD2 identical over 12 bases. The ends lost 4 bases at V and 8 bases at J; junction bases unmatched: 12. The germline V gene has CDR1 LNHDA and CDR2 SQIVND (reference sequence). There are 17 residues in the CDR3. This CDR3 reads CASSNGASGRAFDEQFF. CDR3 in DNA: TGTGCCAGTAGTAACGGGGCTAGCGGGAGGGCCTTCGATGAGCAGTTCTTC.

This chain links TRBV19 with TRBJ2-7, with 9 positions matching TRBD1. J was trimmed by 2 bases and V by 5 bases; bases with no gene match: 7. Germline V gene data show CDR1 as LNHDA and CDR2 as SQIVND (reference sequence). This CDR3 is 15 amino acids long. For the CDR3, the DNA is TGTGCCAGTAGTGCCGGGACAGGGCTTCCCTACGAGCAGTACTTC. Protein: CASSAGTGLPYEQYF.

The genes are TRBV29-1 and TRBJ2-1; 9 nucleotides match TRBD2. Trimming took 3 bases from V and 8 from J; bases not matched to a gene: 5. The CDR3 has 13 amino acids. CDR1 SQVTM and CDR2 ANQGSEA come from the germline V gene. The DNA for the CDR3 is TGCAGCGTTGAGCGGGAGGGCCGCCATGAGCAGTTCTTC. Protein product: CSVEREGRHEQFF.

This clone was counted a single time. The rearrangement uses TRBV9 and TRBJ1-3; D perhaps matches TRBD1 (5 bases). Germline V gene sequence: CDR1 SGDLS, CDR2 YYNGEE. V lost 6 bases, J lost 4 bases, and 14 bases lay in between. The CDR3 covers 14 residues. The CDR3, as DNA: TGTGCCAGCACCCCAGCAGGGCGGGGAAACACCATATATTTT. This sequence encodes CASTPAGRGNTIYF.

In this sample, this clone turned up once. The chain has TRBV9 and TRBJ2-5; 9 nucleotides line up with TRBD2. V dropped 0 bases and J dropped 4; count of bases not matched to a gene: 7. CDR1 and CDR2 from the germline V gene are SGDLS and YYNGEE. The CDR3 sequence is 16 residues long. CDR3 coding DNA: TGTGCCAGCAGCGTAGAAGGCCGAGCGGGAGGAGAGACCCAGTACTTC. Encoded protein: CASSVEGRAGGETQYF.

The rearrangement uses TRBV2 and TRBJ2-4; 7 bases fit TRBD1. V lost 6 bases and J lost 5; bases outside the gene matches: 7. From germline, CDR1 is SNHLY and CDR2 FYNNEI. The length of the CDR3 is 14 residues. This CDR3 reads CASRERTGQNIQYF. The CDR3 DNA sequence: TGTGCCAGCAGAGAAAGGACAGGTCAAAACATTCAGTACTTC. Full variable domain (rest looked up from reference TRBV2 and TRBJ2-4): EPEVTQTPSHQVTQMGQEVILRCVPISNHLYFYWYRQILGQKVEFLVSFYNNEISEKSEIFDDQFSVERPDGSNFTLKIRSTKLEDSAMYFCASRERTGQNIQYFGAGTRLSVL.

The CDR3, as DNA: TGTGCCAGCAACGATGGCCCTCGGCGGAGAACCGAAAATACGCAGTATTTT. It translates to CASNDGPRRRTENTQYF. V gene TRBV7-2 combines with J gene TRBJ2-3; the D is unclear. Trimming pared 7 bases from V and 7 bases from J, leaving 27 bases between. The germline V gene has CDR1 SGHTA and CDR2 FQGNSA. This CDR3 region has 17 residues. Supplemented by reference TRBV7-2 and TRBJ2-3, the full variable domain reads GAGVSQSPSNKVTEKGKDVELRCDPISGHTALYWYRQSLGQGLEFLIYFQGNSAPDKSGLPSDRFSAERTGGSVSTLTIQRTQQEDSAVYLCASNDGPRRRTENTQYFGPGTRLTVL.

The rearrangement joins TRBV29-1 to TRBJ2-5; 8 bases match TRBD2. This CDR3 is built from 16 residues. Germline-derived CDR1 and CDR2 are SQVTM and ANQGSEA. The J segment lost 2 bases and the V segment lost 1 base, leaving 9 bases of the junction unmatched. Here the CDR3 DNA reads TGCAGCGTTGAAGGAGCGGAGCGGGAGAAACAAGAGACCCAGTACTTC. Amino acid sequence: CSVEGAEREKQETQYF.

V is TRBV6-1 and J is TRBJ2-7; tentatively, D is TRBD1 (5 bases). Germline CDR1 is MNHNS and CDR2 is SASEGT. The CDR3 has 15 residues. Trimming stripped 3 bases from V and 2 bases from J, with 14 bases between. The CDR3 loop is CASSEGPILPYEQYF. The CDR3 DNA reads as TGTGCCAGCAGTGAGGGGCCAATCCTACCCTACGAGCAGTACTTC.

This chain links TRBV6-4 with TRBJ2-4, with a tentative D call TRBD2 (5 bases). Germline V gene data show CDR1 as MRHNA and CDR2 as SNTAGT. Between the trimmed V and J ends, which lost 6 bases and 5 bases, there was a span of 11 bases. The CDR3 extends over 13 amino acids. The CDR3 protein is CASSPRDQNIQYF. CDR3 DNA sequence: TGTGCCAGCAGCCCCCGGGATCAAAACATTCAGTACTTC.

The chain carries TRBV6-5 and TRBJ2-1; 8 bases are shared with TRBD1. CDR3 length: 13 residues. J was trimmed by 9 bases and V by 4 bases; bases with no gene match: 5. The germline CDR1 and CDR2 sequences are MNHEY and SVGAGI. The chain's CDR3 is CASSSRGLGEQFF. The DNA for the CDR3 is TGTGCCAGCAGTTCCAGGGGGCTGGGTGAGCAGTTCTTC.

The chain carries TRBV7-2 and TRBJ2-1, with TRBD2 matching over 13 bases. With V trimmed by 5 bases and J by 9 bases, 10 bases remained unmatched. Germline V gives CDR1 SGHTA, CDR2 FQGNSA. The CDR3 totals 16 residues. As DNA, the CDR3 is TGTGCCAGCAGCCTCGGACTAGCGGGAGTTGTGGTTGAGCAGTTCTTC. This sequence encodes CASSLGLAGVVVEQFF.

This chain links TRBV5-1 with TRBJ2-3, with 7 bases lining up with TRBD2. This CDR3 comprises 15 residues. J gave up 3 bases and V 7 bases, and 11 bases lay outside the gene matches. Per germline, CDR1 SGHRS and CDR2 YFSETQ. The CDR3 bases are TGCGCCAGCGCCTCGGGGGGAGTAGAAACAGATACGCAGTATTTT. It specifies CASASGGVETDTQYF.